One and the same sample provided the 24 T cell receptor beta chains below, sequenced in a study of blood T cell repertoires in COVID-19. The protocol was immunoSEQ multiplex PCR, while the TCRdb copy is restricted to in-frame clones and leaves out a portion. The profile shows 200,000 to 300,000 clones, 86% of them singletons. The specimen sequenced was PBMCs or T cells enriched from blood (not recorded which). These receptors were taken from a woman aged 18-29 years who had recovered from COVID-19.

The CDR3 region has the DNA TGTGCCAGCAGCTTGGGGACAGGGGGCGGAGGCTACACCTTC. Protein product: CASSLGTGGGGYTF. The chain carries TRBV7-9 and TRBJ1-2, with TRBD1 matching over 12 bases. This CDR3 has 14 amino acids. The V and J ends lost 3 bases and 8 bases, in that order; junction bases with no gene match: 4. The germline gives CDR1 SEHNR, CDR2 FQNEAQ (reference sequence).

J is TRBJ2-5 and V is TRBV5-1, with D perhaps TRBD2 (6 bases). Per the germline V gene, CDR1 is SGHRS and CDR2 is YFSETQ. The CDR3 contains 14 residues. With 0 bases removed from V and 7 bases from J, the gap between germline ends came to 13 bases. This CDR3 is CASSLGDSGGTQYF. The CDR3, as DNA: TGCGCCAGCAGCTTGGGGGACTCCGGGGGGACCCAGTACTTC. Full variable domain (remainder filled in from reference TRBV5-1 and TRBJ2-5): KAGVTQTPRYLIKTRGQQVTLSCSPISGHRSVSWYQQTPGQGLQFLFEYFSETQRNKGNFPGRFSGRQFSNSRSEMNVSTLELGDSALYLCASSLGDSGGTQYFGPGTRLLVL.

This clone was seen only a few times. The chain uses TRBV28 and TRBJ2-7, with a possible D match to TRBD2 (6 bases). Germline V gene sequence: CDR1 MDHEN, CDR2 SYDVKM. The ends were cut back, 1 base at V and 7 bases at J, with 11 bases in the middle. The CDR3 spans 13 residues. The CDR3 loop is CASSLFVGGEQYF. In DNA, the CDR3 is TGTGCCAGCAGTTTATTTGTGGGAGGTGAGCAGTACTTC.

The CDR3: CASSWNRNNSPLHF. The CDR3 DNA reads as TGTGCCAGCAGTTGGAACAGGAATAATTCACCCCTCCACTTT. V and J are TRBV28 and TRBJ1-6, with D perhaps TRBD1 (5 bases). The germline gives CDR1 MDHEN, CDR2 SYDVKM. With 4 bases removed from V and 5 bases from J, the gap between germline ends came to 9 bases. The CDR3 is 14 amino acids. The full variable domain, rest sourced from reference TRBV28 and TRBJ1-6, is DVKVTQSSRYLVKRTGEKVFLECVQDMDHENMFWYRQDPGLGLRLIYFSYDVKMKEKGDIPEGYSVSREKKERFSLILESASTNQTSMYLCASSWNRNNSPLHFGNGTRLTVT.

CDR3 bases: TGCGCCAGCAGTGAGAGGGCAGGGAGGAATGAGCAGTTCTTC. Protein sequence: CASSERAGRNEQFF. The genes are TRBV10-1 and TRBJ2-1, with TRBD2 as a possible D gene (6 bases). Germline CDR1 and CDR2: WNHNN and SYGVQD (reference sequence). V lost 2 bases and J lost 7, with 12 bases in between. The CDR3 is made up of 14 amino acids.

The V gene is TRBV7-2, the J gene TRBJ2-3, with 13 bases matching TRBD2. V lost 4 bases, J lost 6 bases, and 10 bases stayed unmatched. The CDR3 totals 17 residues. Germline CDR1 reads SGHTA; CDR2 reads FQGNSA. The CDR3 spells CASSSEGLAGQGDTQYF. CDR3 in DNA: TGTGCCAGCAGCTCCGAGGGACTAGCGGGACAAGGGGATACGCAGTATTTT.

This clone is a singleton in its sample. The chain recombines TRBV5-1 with TRBJ2-1, with TRBD2 matching 11 bases. From germline, CDR1 is SGHRS and CDR2 YFSETQ. J was trimmed by 3 bases and V by 5 bases; bases with no gene match: 4. CDR3 size: 15 residues. CDR3 DNA sequence: TGCGCCAGCAGTTCGACTAGCGGGGTCTACAATGAGCAGTTCTTC. Protein sequence: CASSSTSGVYNEQFF.

V and J are TRBV6-6 and TRBJ2-7, with TRBD1 identical over 9 bases. Germline CDR1 reads MNHNY; CDR2 reads SVGAGI (reference sequence). Trimming cost V 7 bases and J 6 bases; bases outside gene matches: 10. The CDR3 extends over 14 amino acids. This CDR3 reads CASTHRQGETEQYF. DNA of the CDR3: TGTGCCAGCACCCACCGACAGGGGGAGACCGAGCAGTACTTC.

This chain joins TRBV6-5 and TRBJ1-5, with no clear D. The V gene lost 6 bases and the J gene lost 0 bases, with 12 bases spanning the gap. The CDR3 extends over 15 amino acids. Germline V gene sequence: CDR1 MNHEY, CDR2 SVGAGI. CDR3 protein: CASSPWAVSNQPQHF. The CDR3 DNA reads TGTGCCAGCAGCCCGTGGGCAGTTAGCAATCAGCCCCAGCATTTT.

The CDR3 nucleotides read TGTGCCAGTACTCCGGGACAGGGGCTGTCGCGGGAAAAACTGTTTTTT. Amino acids: CASTPGQGLSREKLFF. The chain is built from TRBV19 and TRBJ1-4; 10 bases fit TRBD1. Germline CDR1 is LNHDA and CDR2 is SQIVND (reference sequence). V gave up 7 bases and J gave up 8 bases; unmatched junction bases: 13. There are 16 residues in the CDR3.

V usage is TRBV7-6 and J usage is TRBJ2-3, with 10 bases identical to TRBD2. Germline CDR1 reads SGHVS; CDR2 reads FNYEAQ. The CDR3 runs 17 residues. V lost 5 bases, J lost 0 bases, and 8 bases stayed unmatched. The CDR3 bases are TGTGCCAGCAGCAGGACTAGCGGACGCCCTAGCACAGATACGCAGTATTTT. Translation: CASSRTSGRPSTDTQYF.

The genes are TRBV18 and TRBJ1-1, with 9 positions matching TRBD1. CDR1 KGHSH and CDR2 LQKENI come from the germline V gene. V was clipped by 6 bases and J by 4 bases; unmatched bases: 6. The CDR3 consists of 14 residues. The CDR3: CASSPGQGGTEAFF. Here the CDR3 DNA reads TGTGCCAGCTCCCCGGGACAGGGAGGCACTGAAGCTTTCTTT.

The CDR3 DNA reads as TGTGCCTGGAGTGAGCACAGGGAGAACACTGAAGCTTTCTTT. Translating it yields CAWSEHRENTEAFF. The V call is TRBV30, the J call TRBJ1-1; tentatively, D is TRBD1 (6 bases). Trimming removed 1 base from V and 1 base from J, with 10 bases in between. Per germline, CDR1 GTSNPN and CDR2 SVGIG (reference sequence). The CDR3 has 14 residues.

This clone was seen a handful of times. The chain recombines TRBV28 with TRBJ1-2; no clear D. Trimming took off 7 bases at V and 2 bases at J, with 8 bases between the two ends. This CDR3 spans 12 amino acids. The germline gives CDR1 MDHEN, CDR2 SYDVKM. The CDR3 DNA reads TGTGCCAGCACCGCCGGGAACTATGGCTACACCTTC. Translation gives CASTAGNYGYTF.

This clone was seen more than once but under ten times. The chain uses TRBV5-1 and TRBJ1-6; the match to TRBD1 covers 7 bases. The CDR3 length is 14 residues. The germline V gene has CDR1 SGHRS and CDR2 YFSETQ. J was trimmed by 10 bases and V by 2 bases; bases with no gene match: 6. CDR3 amino acids: CASSLGTEGSPLHF. In DNA form, the CDR3 reads TGCGCCAGCAGCTTAGGGACAGAGGGCTCACCCCTCCACTTT. The full variable domain, completed using reference TRBV5-1 and TRBJ1-6, is KAGVTQTPRYLIKTRGQQVTLSCSPISGHRSVSWYQQTPGQGLQFLFEYFSETQRNKGNFPGRFSGRQFSNSRSEMNVSTLELGDSALYLCASSLGTEGSPLHFGNGTRLTVT.

V gene TRBV28 combines with J gene TRBJ1-6; TRBD1 agrees at 7 bases. Germline assignment: CDR1 MDHEN and CDR2 SYDVKM. The CDR3 extends over 17 amino acids. J was trimmed by 4 bases and V by 5 bases; bases with no gene match: 11. This chain's CDR3 is CASSPGQVRRYNSPLHF. The CDR3 DNA follows: TGTGCCAGCAGTCCAGGACAGGTTAGGCGTTATAATTCACCCCTCCACTTT.

The CDR3 protein is CASSRGGGNTQYF. CDR3 DNA: TGTGCCAGCAGCAGAGGGGGCGGGAATACGCAGTATTTT. The chain employs TRBV7-2 and TRBJ2-3; tentatively, D is TRBD1 (7 bases). The CDR3 extends over 13 amino acids. Germline CDR1 is SGHTA and CDR2 is FQGNSA. Trimming took 5 bases from V and 7 from J, leaving 13 bases between them.

This chain joins TRBV6-2 or TRBV6-3 and TRBJ1-1; 7 bases align to TRBD1. The length of the CDR3 is 14 residues. Trimming at V came to 6 bases and at J to 1 base, leaving 5 bases not matched to a gene. Germline loops: CDR1 MNHEY, CDR2 SVGEGT. The CDR3 sequence is CASSLGTANTEAFF. CDR3 sequence (DNA): TGTGCCAGCAGCCTAGGGACAGCGAACACTGAAGCTTTCTTT.

The rearrangement joins TRBV2 to TRBJ2-5, with 9 nucleotides matching TRBD2. The J segment lost 1 base and the V segment lost 4 bases, leaving 4 bases of the junction unmatched. The CDR3 extends over 15 amino acids. Germline CDR1 reads SNHLY; CDR2 reads FYNNEI. The CDR3 DNA reads TGTGCCAGCAGTGTGTTTAGCGGGGGCCAAGAGACCCAGTACTTC. This sequence encodes CASSVFSGGQETQYF.

This chain links TRBV7-9 with TRBJ2-1, with D possibly matching TRBD1 (6 bases). Trimming took off 5 bases at V and 9 bases at J, with 11 bases between the two ends. Germline values: CDR1 SEHNR, CDR2 FQNEAQ (reference sequence). The CDR3 extends over 12 amino acids. CDR3 amino acids: CASSPQGTEQFF. The CDR3 DNA reads as TGTGCCAGCAGCCCACAGGGTACTGAGCAGTTCTTC.

This clone occurred a few times. V is TRBV19 and J is TRBJ1-6; D call uncertain. The CDR3 spans 14 residues. The germline V gene has CDR1 LNHDA and CDR2 SQIVND (reference sequence). V lost 7 bases to trimming and J lost 8 bases, with 15 bases between them. CDR3 region: CASIIALNHSPLHF. As DNA, the CDR3 is TGTGCCAGTATCATAGCCCTCAACCATTCACCCCTCCACTTT.

This clone was observed a single time. The CDR3 region is CASSQPFSPGNTIYF. The CDR3 DNA follows: TGTGCCAGCAGCCAACCGTTTAGTCCGGGAAACACCATATATTTT. J is TRBJ1-3 and V is TRBV3-1 (or the pseudogene TRBV3-2); D is uncertain. Germline CDR1 reads LGHDT; CDR2 reads YNNKEL (reference sequence). The V end was cut by 2 bases, the J end by 4 bases, with 12 bases between. The CDR3 contains 15 residues.

The chain combines TRBV6-5 with TRBJ2-7; 9 nucleotides line up with TRBD1. The CDR3 sequence is 15 residues long. The V segment lost 4 bases and the J segment 0 bases; nucleotides outside the gene matches: 4. Germline CDR1 is MNHEY and CDR2 is SVGAGI. The CDR3 DNA reads as TGTGCCAGCAGTTCCCACAGGGGGCGCTCCTACGAGCAGTACTTC. Protein: CASSSHRGRSYEQYF.

This sequence joins TRBV28 and TRBJ2-4; TRBD2 matches 12 bases. This CDR3 contains 17 residues. Germline CDR1 reads MDHEN; CDR2 reads SYDVKM. With V trimmed by 5 bases and J by 1 base, 6 bases remained unmatched. As DNA, the CDR3 is TGTGCCAGCAGTCCCTCTAGCGGGAGGGCCGCCAAAAACATTCAGTACTTC. The encoded protein is CASSPSSGRAAKNIQYF.